The clone carrying this T cell receptor (beta chain) occurred many times. Its antigen is still unknown. Ineligible for inclusion were patients with other autoimmune diseases, uncontrolled infections, pregnancy or lactation. These data come from a study of Graves' ophthalmopathy and Graves' hyperthyroidism. CDR1 LNHDA and CDR2 SQIVND come from the germline V gene (reference sequence). The ends were cut back, 7 bases at V and 3 bases at J, with 22 bases in the middle. The CDR3 consists of 17 residues. Overall study findings and caveats: Predictions made by the model for ophthalmopathy progression reached roughly 70% sensitivity and around 73% specificity.

The authors amplified TCR beta CDR3 regions, and they did so from RNA transcripts for repertoire sequencing. HTBI primers were used in a first-round RT-PCR, which preceded a second-round multiplex PCR. Via MiXCR, TCRdb re-called the multiplex PCR reads, giving one row per CDR3 protein. The sample lists 350,000 to 400,000 distinct CDR3 sequences; approximately 20% were seen once. This chain connects TRBV19 to TRBJ1-5, with D possibly being TRBD1 (6 bases). Sequenced material: peripheral blood. The clonotype originates from a woman aged 18 to 35 with Graves' ophthalmopathy. The CDR3: CASTPFTRQGFNQPQHF. The CDR3 DNA is TGTGCCAGTACCCCCTTCACGAGGCAGGGGTTCAATCAGCCCCAGCATTTT.